This T cell receptor beta chain was profiled in a study of technical replicates of blood from a few donors. Germline V gives CDR1 LNHDA, CDR2 SQIVND (reference sequence). The V and J ends lost 4 bases and 6 bases respectively, with 12 bases between them. CDR3 length: 13 residues. Repertoires were generated with immunoSEQ multiplex PCR, while TCRdb's copy carries only in-frame clones and drops some. The sample lists 75,000 to 80,000 clones; roughly 94% were seen once. Sequenced input: T cells isolated from PBMCs. This sequence was found in a human donor in good health. The chain uses TRBV19 and TRBJ2-5; D possibly corresponds to TRBD1 (5 bases). In nucleotides, the CDR3 is TGTGCCAGTAGTACTCAGGGTCTACAGACCCAGTACTTC. It yields the protein CASSTQGLQTQYF.